Presented here are 14 T cell receptor beta chains from one specimen sequenced in a study of blood T cell repertoires in COVID-19. Assay: immunoSEQ multiplex PCR; the TCRdb copy retains only in-frame clones and omits some. The sample shows tens of thousands of clones, approximately 81% of them seen only once. Sequenced sample: peripheral blood. The receptors derive from a man aged 55-75 years with COVID-19, enrolled during active disease.

The CDR3 DNA follows: TGTGCCAGCAGTGAAGTGCAGCGCTACGAGCAGTACTTC. It codes for CASSEVQRYEQYF. The chain joins TRBV2 to TRBJ2-7; no clear D gene. Trimming left V 1 base short and J 3 bases short, with 7 bases between. CDR3 size: 13 residues. Per the germline V gene, CDR1 is SNHLY and CDR2 is FYNNEI.

The sample holds a few counts of this clone. The V call is TRBV13, the J call TRBJ1-1; D may be TRBD1 (6 bases). The V end lost 5 bases, the J end lost 0 bases, and 10 bases lay between the germline ends. This CDR3 comprises 14 residues. Germline CDR1 and CDR2: PRHDT and FYEKMQ (reference sequence). The CDR3 protein is CASSQRTVNTEAFF. CDR3 in DNA: TGTGCCAGCAGCCAGAGGACAGTGAACACTGAAGCTTTCTTT.

The chain links TRBV3-1 (or the pseudogene TRBV3-2) to TRBJ1-3; D is perhaps TRBD1 (5 bases). Germline lookup yields CDR1 LGHDT and CDR2 YNNKEL (reference sequence). The CDR3 runs 15 residues. V shed 8 bases and J shed 2 bases, with 16 bases lying between them. The CDR3 sequence: CASGAGVGAGNTIYF. The CDR3 nucleotides read TGTGCCAGCGGGGCGGGAGTGGGGGCTGGAAACACCATATATTTT.

The chain combines TRBV6-1 with TRBJ2-3; 7 nucleotides agree with TRBD1. The germline V gene encodes CDR1 MNHNS and CDR2 SASEGT. Trimming at V came to 4 bases and at J to 0 bases, leaving 7 bases not matched to a gene. The CDR3 has 16 residues. In DNA form, the CDR3 reads TGTGCCAGCAGTGTCTGGGACAGAACTAGCACAGATACGCAGTATTTT. Its translation: CASSVWDRTSTDTQYF.

The chain combines TRBV19 with TRBJ1-1, with a tentative D call TRBD1 (6 bases). V lost 0 bases and J lost 0, with 11 bases in between. The CDR3 has 16 residues. Germline CDR1 and CDR2: LNHDA and SQIVND (reference sequence). For the CDR3, the DNA is TGTGCCAGTAGTATAGACCCCGGACAGATGAACACTGAAGCTTTCTTT. As protein: CASSIDPGQMNTEAFF.

The chain has TRBV7-6 and TRBJ2-1; tentatively, D is TRBD2 (7 bases). The V and J ends lost 5 bases and 0 bases respectively, with 17 bases between them. Germline V gives CDR1 SGHVS, CDR2 FNYEAQ. The length of the CDR3 is 17 residues. The CDR3 region has the DNA TGTGCCAGCAGCCCCTTCATCGCGGGGGCCTCCTACAATGAGCAGTTCTTC. It specifies CASSPFIAGASYNEQFF.

The chain carries TRBV4-1 and TRBJ2-6; D possibly corresponds to TRBD2 (6 bases). The CDR3 is 18 residues long. Germline V lookup: CDR1 MGHRA, CDR2 YSYEKL. Trimming took off 4 bases at V and 0 bases at J, with 16 bases between the two ends. CDR3 residues: CASSPSRGLSSGANVLTF. As DNA, the CDR3 is TGCGCCAGCAGCCCTTCCCGGGGACTGAGCTCTGGGGCCAACGTCCTGACTTTC.

V gene TRBV18 combines with J gene TRBJ2-7, with 10 nucleotides matching TRBD1. Germline V gene lookup returns CDR1 KGHSH and CDR2 LQKENI. Trimming took 4 bases from V and 5 from J; bases not matched to a gene: 17. This CDR3 has 18 residues. CDR3 DNA: TGTGCCAGCTCACAAACACAACCGGGACAGGGGTTTACGGACGAGCAGTACTTC. Protein: CASSQTQPGQGFTDEQYF.

This rearrangement joins TRBV5-4 to TRBJ2-1; 13 bases line up with TRBD2. J was trimmed by 10 bases and V by 1 base; bases with no gene match: 5. Germline V lookup: CDR1 SGHNT, CDR2 YYREEE (reference sequence). CDR3 size: 15 residues. The CDR3 protein is CASSLTSGGGGEQFF. CDR3 DNA sequence: TGTGCCAGCAGCTTGACTAGCGGGGGGGGAGGAGAGCAGTTCTTC. Using reference TRBV5-4 and TRBJ2-1 for the parts outside the CDR3, the full variable domain is ETGVTQSPTHLIKTRGQQVTLRCSSQSGHNTVSWYQQALGQGPQFIFQYYREEENGRGNFPPRFSGLQFPNYSSELNVNALELDDSALYLCASSLTSGGGGEQFFGPGTRLTVL.

The chain recombines TRBV7-9 with TRBJ1-1; D uncertain. CDR1 is SEHNR, CDR2 FQNEAQ, per germline (reference sequence). V was clipped by 6 bases and J by 1 base, with 12 bases between them. There are 14 residues in the CDR3. As DNA, the CDR3 is TGTGCCAGCAGTCCACAGTTAGGGAACACTGAAGCTTTCTTT. It encodes CASSPQLGNTEAFF.

J is TRBJ1-5 and V is TRBV19, with TRBD1 matching 7 bases. The CDR3 extends over 11 amino acids. CDR1 is LNHDA, CDR2 SQIVND, per germline (reference sequence). The J segment lost 6 bases and the V segment lost 9 bases, leaving 2 bases of the junction unmatched. The DNA for the CDR3 is TGTGCCAGAGACAGGGCTCAGCCCCAGCATTTT. Protein sequence: CARDRAQPQHF. Full variable domain (missing parts from reference TRBV19 and TRBJ1-5): DGGITQSPKYLFRKEGQNVTLSCEQNLNHDAMYWYRQDPGQGLRLIYYSQIVNDFQKGDIAEGYSVSREKKESFPLTVTSAQKNPTAFYLCARDRAQPQHFGDGTRLSIL.

The chain employs TRBV6-5 and TRBJ1-1, with a weak D call TRBD1 (6 bases). The CDR3 runs 14 residues. V lost 8 bases, J lost 3 bases, and 16 bases lay in between. CDR1 and CDR2 (germline): MNHEY, SVGAGI. The CDR3 sequence is CASFGGAGDTEAFF. The CDR3 nucleotides are TGTGCCAGCTTCGGGGGGGCAGGGGACACTGAAGCTTTCTTT.

The chain joins TRBV6-5 to TRBJ1-2; 8 nucleotides agree with TRBD1. Germline V gene sequence: CDR1 MNHEY, CDR2 SVGAGI. V dropped 2 bases and J dropped 2; count of bases not matched to a gene: 4. The CDR3 consists of 15 residues. The DNA of the CDR3 is TGTGCCAGCAGTTACCCTGGACAGGGAAACTATGGCTACACCTTC. Amino acid sequence: CASSYPGQGNYGYTF.

The table lists this clone with a count of one. The chain joins TRBV5-1 to TRBJ2-6; 7 nucleotides line up with TRBD1. J lost 4 bases, V lost 2 bases, and 12 bases had no gene match. The germline V gene encodes CDR1 SGHRS and CDR2 YFSETQ. The CDR3 has 18 residues. CDR3 region: CASSLTGTVFSGANVLTF. As DNA, the CDR3 is TGCGCCAGCAGCTTAACCGGGACAGTGTTCTCGGGGGCCAACGTCCTGACTTTC.